This TCR beta chain was sequenced during a study of T-cell memory formation after mild COVID-19. The overall study: Among the donors, TCR clusters were largely specific to each donor. Overall study results and limits: Of the contracting clones, CD4+ ones lay mainly in CM and EM, and CD8+ ones in EMRA.

5'RACE primed from the constant segment yielded TCR alpha and TCR beta cDNA libraries bearing sample barcodes and UMIs. TCRdb called the 5' RACE reads again in MiXCR, with one record for every CDR3 protein. Counted here are approximately 290,000 distinct CDR3 sequences, about a sixth occurring once; the ten biggest clones make up approximately 23%. There are 15 residues in the CDR3. Germline assignment: CDR1 LGHNA and CDR2 YSLEER. V was trimmed by 1 base and J by 5 bases, leaving 11 bases between them. This clonotype appeared once. Its target is not known. This clonotype originated in a man aged 18 to 35 who had mild COVID-19 (a few samples of this study predate the infection). Cell type and time point are not known. Input material: PBMCs or a T cell subset sorted from them (not recorded which). This chain uses TRBV4-3 with TRBJ2-2; a possible D gene is TRBD2 (6 bases). For the CDR3, the DNA is TGCGCCAGCAGCCAAGGGTTTGGGGGGACCGGGGAGCTGTTTTTT. It specifies CASSQGFGGTGELFF.